The T cell receptor beta chain described here comes from a study of human T cells and chemical hapten exposure. The ends were cut back, 0 bases at V and 4 bases at J, with 12 bases in the middle. CDR1 and CDR2 (germline): LGHDT, YNNKEL (reference sequence). The CDR3 has 15 residues. Methods used by the authors: Ranging from roughly 23,224 to 690,600, TCR counts per sample had a median value of around 92,000. One entry per CDR3 protein results from TCRdb running MiXCR on the RACE reads. TCRdb's processing, not the authors' own work, is the source of the V and J calls. This repertoire shows some 71,000 distinct CDR3 sequences, 11% found once; its top ten account for roughly 1.5%. Time point noted: patch test 3, about 24 weeks after DPC sensitization. The treatment: therapeutic diphenylcyclopropenone sensitization with weekly scalp DPC. This clonotype was seen repeatedly, ten times or more.

The receptor was derived from a woman aged 45-59 years with alopecia areata. Some clones in this sample may be carry-over from other donors' samples. The rearrangement joins TRBV3-1 to TRBJ1-1, with D unclear. Sequenced material: whole blood, taken in connection with sensitization to the hapten diphenylcyclopropenone (DPC). The CDR3 nucleotides are TGTGCCAGCAGCCAAGATCAGTCGGTCCTCACTGAAGCTTTCTTT. Its translation is CASSQDQSVLTEAFF.